The rows below give T cell receptor beta chains drawn from one sample of a study of CD8 T cells in ankylosing spondylitis. From the 5' RACE reads, TCRdb called clonotypes with MiXCR, one entry per CDR3 protein. Seen here are over 700,000 distinct CDR3 sequences, around 20% observed once, and the top ten hold 19%. The sequencing input was blood, either unsorted or a sorted T cell fraction (not recorded which). These receptors all stem from a male donor with ankylosing spondylitis. The CDR3 runs from the conserved cysteine through the conserved F or W.

J gene	V gene	CDR3 protein
TRBJ2-3	TRBV20-1	CSAREVAGAPDTQYF
TRBJ2-7	TRBV29-1	CSVEGTLAGPHGAYEQYF
TRBJ1-4	TRBV20-1	CSASEGREKLFF
TRBJ1-5	TRBV6-1	CASRLGPRVNQPQHF
TRBJ2-7	TRBV20-1	CSAAGLVDYEQYF
TRBJ1-5	TRBV6-2/TRBV6-3	CASRPSGQFNQPQHF
TRBJ1-1	TRBV19	CASSRGQLNTEAFF
TRBJ2-7	TRBV12-3/TRBV12-4	CASSSQPGLAGASRSYEQYF
TRBJ1-5	TRBV20-1	CSASPMTGSNQPQHF
TRBJ2-1	TRBV12-3/TRBV12-4	CASSRGVNNEQFF
TRBJ2-1	TRBV7-2	CASSLGTAEGQFF
TRBJ1-2	TRBV9	CASSVRPGDRGYGYTF
TRBJ2-7	TRBV4-1	CASSLADGTYEQYF
TRBJ2-6	TRBV5-1	CASSLADVSGANVLTF
TRBJ2-2	TRBV7-8	CASSSRDMGGPNTGELFF
TRBJ1-1	TRBV2	CASGGQGSLVLNTEAFF
TRBJ2-3	TRBV29-1	CSVEVAGSTDTQYF
TRBJ2-5	TRBV7-9	CASSLGGERQKETQYF
TRBJ1-1	TRBV18	CASSPDLPGTAEAFF
TRBJ1-3	TRBV12-3/TRBV12-4	CASSPLLNTIYF
TRBJ2-3	TRBV5-6	CASSSLAEKTDTQYF
TRBJ2-7	TRBV12-3/TRBV12-4	CASSVRGIHEQYF
TRBJ2-2	TRBV27	CATSDSPNTGELFF
TRBJ2-1	TRBV2	CASSEWGLADNEQFF
TRBJ2-7	TRBV4-1	CASSQVFPGARFIDEQYF
TRBJ2-5	TRBV6-6	CASSYSQQETQYF
TRBJ2-5	TRBV24-1	CATGQQETQYF
TRBJ2-3	TRBV20-1	CSATATGLAKRDTQYF
TRBJ1-4	TRBV7-2	CASSPQQGTTNEKLFF
TRBJ2-5	TRBV4-2	CASSQVVGETQYF
TRBJ2-1	TRBV29-1	CSVFGHQVSYNEQFF
TRBJ2-7	TRBV4-2	CASSQERLSYEQYF
TRBJ2-7	TRBV20-1	CSASGRTSGSYEQYF
TRBJ1-6	TRBV12-3/TRBV12-4	CASSPGDSMSPLHF
TRBJ2-3	TRBV4-3	CASSLGVGQGARDTQYF
TRBJ2-1	TRBV12-3/TRBV12-4	CASSIDRGRVISEQFF
TRBJ2-1	TRBV4-2	CASSPLLAGEEDEQFF